Shown below are 18 T cell receptor beta chains from a single sample sequenced in a study of PD-L1 blockade in urothelial cancer. The table came from immunoSEQ multiplex PCR; TCRdb's copy has only in-frame clones and leaves some out. The sample contains tens of thousands of clones, about four fifths of which appear only once. Time point here: pretreatment peripheral blood. The sample in question was PBMCs, obtained around atezolizumab (anti-PD-L1) treatment. The source is a man in his 70s with urothelial cancer.

The chain recombines TRBV27 with TRBJ2-1; TRBD2 agrees at 10 bases. The junction had 4 bases not matched to a gene; V was cut back by 7 bases and J by 4 bases. This CDR3 has 14 residues. Looked up from germline, CDR1 is MNHEY and CDR2 is SMNVEV (reference sequence). Here the CDR3 reads CASKGTSAYNEQFF. The CDR3 DNA reads TGTGCCAGCAAAGGGACTAGCGCTTACAATGAGCAGTTCTTC.

J is TRBJ2-7 and V is TRBV11-2; 10 bases map to TRBD1. The CDR3 is 15 residues long. Germline V gives CDR1 SGHAT, CDR2 FQNNGV. V shed 4 bases and J 2 bases; nucleotides not matched to a gene: 5. The chain's CDR3 is CASSYPGQGTYEQYF. The CDR3 coding sequence is TGTGCCAGCAGCTACCCGGGACAGGGGACCTACGAGCAGTACTTC.

The chain couples TRBV27 to TRBJ2-7; 8 bases fit TRBD1. Germline lookup yields CDR1 MNHEY and CDR2 SMNVEV (reference sequence). This CDR3 spans 13 amino acids. V was clipped by 4 bases and J by 2 bases; unmatched bases: 1. The CDR3 region has the DNA TGTGCCAGCAGTTCAGGGGGCCCCTACGAGCAGTACTTC. Its translation is CASSSGGPYEQYF.

The chain employs TRBV7-9 and TRBJ2-5, with 10 bases matching TRBD2. The germline CDR1 and CDR2 sequences are SEHNR and FQNEAQ (reference sequence). The CDR3 loop spans 14 amino acids. J lost 12 bases, V lost 1 base, and 8 bases had no gene match. The CDR3 nucleotides read TGTGCCAGCAGCTTAGACGCGAGCGGGAGGGCGAAGTACTTC. Protein product: CASSLDASGRAKYF.

V usage is TRBV29-1 and J usage is TRBJ2-3, with 9 nucleotides matching TRBD2. The CDR3 spans 13 residues. Germline CDR1 and CDR2: SQVTM and ANQGSEA. Trimming at V came to 6 bases and at J to 1 base, leaving 2 bases not matched to a gene. The CDR3 DNA follows: TGCAGCGTACGGACTAGCGGCACAGATACGCAGTATTTT. Amino acid sequence: CSVRTSGTDTQYF.

The gene calls are TRBV5-6 and TRBJ1-1; 7 bases agree with TRBD1. Germline V gene lookup returns CDR1 SGHDT and CDR2 YYEEEE. With 0 bases clipped from V and 0 bases from J, the junction kept 2 bases outside the gene matches. The CDR3 is 15 amino acids. CDR3 DNA: TGTGCCAGCAGCTTGGGACAGGGTTTGAACACTGAAGCTTTCTTT. This encodes CASSLGQGLNTEAFF.

This clone was observed a handful of times. CDR3 loop: CASSLEVSSNEQFF. As DNA, the CDR3 is TGTGCCAGCAGCTTGGAGGTTAGCTCCAATGAGCAGTTCTTC. The rearrangement links TRBV5-4 to TRBJ2-1; unclear D gene. The CDR3 extends over 14 amino acids. Germline CDR1 reads SGHNT; CDR2 reads YYREEE (reference sequence). V was trimmed by 0 bases and J by 6 bases, leaving 10 bases between them.

The chain carries TRBV6-1 and TRBJ1-1; tentatively, D is TRBD1 (5 bases). From germline, CDR1 is MNHNS and CDR2 SASEGT. Between the trimmed V and J ends, which lost 10 bases and 0 bases, there was a span of 12 bases. The CDR3 loop spans 13 amino acids. Here the CDR3 reads CATGGGLNTEAFF. The CDR3 region has the DNA TGTGCCACGGGTGGGGGGTTGAACACTGAAGCTTTCTTT.

The chain uses TRBV19 and TRBJ1-6, with a possible D match to TRBD1 (5 bases). Germline loops: CDR1 LNHDA, CDR2 SQIVND (reference sequence). This CDR3 comprises 16 residues. V shed 6 bases and J shed 7 bases, with 19 bases lying between them. The CDR3 DNA is TGTGCCAGTAGACCTGGGACTGCGAAGGGAAATTCACCCCTCCACTTT. Residues: CASRPGTAKGNSPLHF.

This clone was detected a few times. The chain combines TRBV5-6 with TRBJ1-1; D ambiguous. The germline V and J ends were trimmed by 4 bases and 3 bases, with 10 bases remaining between them. Per germline, CDR1 SGHDT and CDR2 YYEEEE. The CDR3 runs to 13 residues. The CDR3 bases are TGTGCCAGCAGCCCTGACATATACACTGAAGCTTTCTTT. Translating gives CASSPDIYTEAFF.

This rearrangement joins TRBV5-4 to TRBJ2-2, with 12 bases that match TRBD2. Germline CDR1 is SGHNT and CDR2 is YYREEE (reference sequence). This CDR3 comprises 18 residues. The J segment lost 5 bases and the V segment lost 4 bases, leaving 12 bases of the junction unmatched. In DNA form, the CDR3 reads TGTGCCAGCAGCCAAGAGACTAGCGGGAGCTACGGAACCGGGGAGCTGTTTTTT. This encodes CASSQETSGSYGTGELFF.

This chain uses TRBV11-1 with TRBJ2-7; tentative D call: TRBD2 (6 bases). Trimming cost V 8 bases and J 3 bases, with 14 bases left between them. The CDR3 totals 13 residues. The germline V gene has CDR1 SGHAT and CDR2 FQDESV (reference sequence). CDR3 sequence: CASGGAGSYEQYF. The CDR3 nucleotides read TGTGCCAGCGGGGGAGCGGGTAGCTACGAGCAGTACTTC.

The rearrangement links TRBV2 to TRBJ1-1; TRBD1 agrees at 8 bases. The ends lost 4 bases at V and 7 bases at J; junction bases unmatched: 5. CDR1 and CDR2 (germline): SNHLY, FYNNEI. The CDR3 has 13 residues. CDR3 residues: CASSVGQVVEAFF. CDR3 nucleotides: TGTGCCAGCAGTGTGGGACAGGTCGTTGAAGCTTTCTTT. Supplemented by reference TRBV2 and TRBJ1-1, the full variable domain reads EPEVTQTPSHQVTQMGQEVILRCVPISNHLYFYWYRQILGQKVEFLVSFYNNEISEKSEIFDDQFSVERPDGSNFTLKIRSTKLEDSAMYFCASSVGQVVEAFFGQGTRLTVV.

For this clone: Other nucleotide sequences in the sample specify the same CDR3. The V call is TRBV5-1, the J call TRBJ2-5; D is perhaps TRBD2 (6 bases). CDR3 length: 15 amino acids. Germline-derived CDR1 and CDR2 are SGHRS and YFSETQ. V gave up 2 bases and J gave up 1 base, with 12 bases separating them. CDR3 residues: CASSLGGASQETQYF. The DNA for the CDR3 is TGCGCCAGCAGCTTAGGCGGGGCCTCCCAAGAGACCCAGTACTTC.

The V and J genes are TRBV6-5 and TRBJ2-7; D may be TRBD1 (6 bases). The CDR3 covers 13 residues. Germline assignment: CDR1 MNHEY and CDR2 SVGAGI. V shed 6 bases and J shed 3 bases, with 12 bases lying between them. The CDR3 protein is CASSLDSVYEQYF. The DNA of the CDR3 is TGTGCCAGCAGCTTGGACAGTGTCTACGAGCAGTACTTC.

This chain joins TRBV6-1 and TRBJ1-1, with TRBD1 matching over 7 bases. CDR1 is MNHNS and CDR2 is SASEGT in the germline V gene. Trimming at V came to 7 bases and at J to 1 base, leaving 3 bases not matched to a gene. This CDR3 has 13 amino acids. The CDR3 loop is CASTWTGNTEAFF. The CDR3 nucleotides are TGTGCCAGCACATGGACAGGGAACACTGAAGCTTTCTTT.

This clone was picked up a small number of times. The rearrangement links TRBV7-2 to TRBJ2-7; D might be TRBD2 (6 bases). CDR3 length: 11 residues. CDR1 is SGHTA, CDR2 FQGNSA, per germline. The germline V and J ends were trimmed by 6 bases and 9 bases, with 12 bases remaining between them. CDR3 nucleotide sequence: TGTGCCAGCAGTCGGGACTTCAGGCAGTACTTC. This encodes CASSRDFRQYF. Filled out from reference TRBV7-2 and TRBJ2-7, the complete variable domain reads GAGVSQSPSNKVTEKGKDVELRCDPISGHTALYWYRQSLGQGLEFLIYFQGNSAPDKSGLPSDRFSAERTGGSVSTLTIQRTQQEDSAVYLCASSRDFRQYFGPGTRLTVT.

This sequence joins TRBV5-4 and TRBJ1-4; 9 bases are a match to TRBD1. V dropped 3 bases and J dropped 0; count of bases not matched to a gene: 9. Germline CDR1 and CDR2: SGHNT and YYREEE (reference sequence). This CDR3 contains 18 residues. The CDR3 reads CASSWKGQGFSTNEKLFF. For the CDR3, the DNA is TGTGCCAGCAGCTGGAAGGGACAGGGTTTTTCAACTAATGAAAAACTGTTTTTT.